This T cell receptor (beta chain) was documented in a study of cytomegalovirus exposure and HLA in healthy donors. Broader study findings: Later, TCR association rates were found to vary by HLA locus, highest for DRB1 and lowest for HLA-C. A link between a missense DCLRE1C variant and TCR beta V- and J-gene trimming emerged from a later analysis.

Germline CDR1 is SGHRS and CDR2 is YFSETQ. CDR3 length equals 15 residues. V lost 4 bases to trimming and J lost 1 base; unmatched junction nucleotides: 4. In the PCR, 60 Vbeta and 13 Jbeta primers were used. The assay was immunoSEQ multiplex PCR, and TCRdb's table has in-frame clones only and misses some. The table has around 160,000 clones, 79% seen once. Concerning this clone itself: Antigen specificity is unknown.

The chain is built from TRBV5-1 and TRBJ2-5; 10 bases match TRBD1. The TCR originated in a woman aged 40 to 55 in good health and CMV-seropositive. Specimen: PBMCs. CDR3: CASSRDRGFQETQYF. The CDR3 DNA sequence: TGCGCCAGCAGCCGGGACAGGGGATTCCAAGAGACCCAGTACTTC.